This T cell receptor beta chain came from a study of preoperative IRX-2 immunotherapy in early breast cancer. Treatment given: preoperative locoregional IRX-2 cytokine immunotherapy. Here immunoSEQ multiplex PCR was the method, and the copy in TCRdb shows in-frame clones only, minus some. The table includes more than 30,000 clones, 85% to 90% detected once. V lost 5 bases, J lost 10 bases, and 4 bases stayed unmatched. The CDR3 runs 12 residues. The germline CDR1 and CDR2 sequences are LNHDA and SQIVND (reference sequence). Sequenced here: tumor tissue, sampled after IRX-2 immunotherapy. The J gene is TRBJ1-1, the V gene TRBV19; 10 bases match TRBD1. This TCR was recovered from a human donor with breast cancer. CDR3 in DNA: TGTGCCAGTAGTTTTCGGACAGGGGGAGCTTTCTTT. Translated, it gives CASSFRTGGAFF.